This TCR beta chain was captured by sequencing in a study of CD8 T cells in Susac syndrome. Reverse transcription of about 0.45 to 1 ug RNA was performed with random hexamers. It was immunoSEQ multiplex PCR that amplified TCR beta CDR3 across 54 Vbeta and 13 Jbeta. TCRdb re-derived calls from the immunoSEQ multiplex PCR reads in MiXCR, one entry per CDR3 protein. Of more than 70,000 distinct CDR3 sequences detected, around 94% appear once; the ten largest clones hold about 0.48%. V dropped 6 bases and J dropped 2; count of bases not matched to a gene: 12. The CDR3 runs 17 residues. Germline CDR1 is LGHNA and CDR2 is YSLEER.

This sequence joins TRBV4-3 and TRBJ2-3; 9 nucleotides align to TRBD2. The receptor comes from a human donor with Susac syndrome. The source material was CD8+ T cells from PBMCs. CDR3 region: CASSPRSAGGYTDTQYF. The CDR3 bases are TGCGCCAGCAGTCCAAGGTCTGCGGGGGGGTACACAGATACGCAGTATTTT.